The 20 T cell receptor beta chains given below trace back to one sample, sequenced in a study of early T cells in non-severe SARS-CoV-2 infection. Each CDR3 protein is one row after TCRdb ran MiXCR on the 5' RACE reads. The table lists about 80,000 distinct CDR3 sequences, 9% to 13% of them singletons. Sequencing was performed on whole blood. The receptors here all came from an adult who was a healthcare worker with PCR-confirmed SARS-CoV-2 infection or an uninfected control (not recorded which).

The sample holds a few counts of this clonotype. V is TRBV10-2 and J is TRBJ2-1; the D gene is possibly TRBD2 (6 bases). The germline CDR1 and CDR2 sequences are WSHSY and SAAADI. The CDR3 length is 13 residues. Trimming stripped 10 bases from V and 6 bases from J, with 16 bases between. As DNA, the CDR3 is TGCGCCACCTTCTCGGGGGTAACCAATGAGCAGTTCTTC. Amino acids: CATFSGVTNEQFF.

This clonotype was observed a handful of times. This chain's CDR3 is CAWSVQRHNQPQHF. CDR3 sequence (DNA): TGTGCCTGGAGTGTACAACGGCACAATCAGCCCCAGCATTTT. J is TRBJ1-5 and V is TRBV30; D unclear. From germline, CDR1 is GTSNPN and CDR2 SVGIG (reference sequence). This CDR3 has 14 amino acids. V shed 0 bases and J shed 3 bases, with 9 bases lying between them.

The gene calls are TRBV12-3 or TRBV12-4 and TRBJ2-1, with no clear D. The germline V and J ends were trimmed by 2 bases and 0 bases, with 5 bases remaining between them. This CDR3 contains 14 residues. CDR3 amino acids: CASSLSPSYNEQFF. CDR3 DNA sequence: TGTGCCAGCAGTTTATCTCCCTCCTACAATGAGCAGTTCTTC.

Many counts were recorded for this clonotype. V usage is TRBV2 and J usage is TRBJ2-7, with TRBD2 matching over 13 bases. The CDR3 is 14 residues long. Germline trimming cut 6 bases from V and 7 bases from J; bases unmatched to any gene: 6. The germline V gene has CDR1 SNHLY and CDR2 FYNNEI. CDR3 sequence (DNA): TGTGCCAGCAGCGATGGACTAGCGGGAGAAGAGCAGTACTTC. Its translation is CASSDGLAGEEQYF.

This chain uses TRBV9 with TRBJ2-1; D gene uncertain. CDR3 length: 12 residues. Trimming shortened V by 0 bases and J by 6 bases, and 4 bases separated the two germline ends. The germline gives CDR1 SGDLS, CDR2 YYNGEE. For the CDR3, the DNA is TGTGCCAGCAGCGTAGGCTTCAATGAGCAGTTCTTC. As protein: CASSVGFNEQFF.

This clonotype turned up a few times. The chain recombines TRBV11-3 with TRBJ2-1; tentatively, D is TRBD2 (5 bases). Germline V lookup: CDR1 SGHNT, CDR2 YENEEA. The V and J ends lost 0 bases and 6 bases respectively, with 6 bases between them. The CDR3 has 13 residues. DNA of the CDR3: TGTGCCAGCAGCTTAGAGGCGGGCAATGAGCAGTTCTTC. Amino acid sequence: CASSLEAGNEQFF.

The rearrangement links TRBV5-1 to TRBJ1-1; D is unclear. Trimming pared 2 bases from V and 1 base from J, leaving 12 bases between. CDR1 SGHRS and CDR2 YFSETQ come from the germline V gene. There are 15 residues in the CDR3. CDR3 residues: CASSLGSPENTEAFF. The DNA of the CDR3 is TGCGCCAGCAGCTTAGGGTCCCCGGAGAACACTGAAGCTTTCTTT.

This clonotype occurred many times. This chain joins TRBV20-1 and TRBJ1-1, with D unclear. Germline V gene data show CDR1 as DFQATT and CDR2 as SNEGSKA (reference sequence). Trimming removed 4 bases from V and 3 bases from J, with 21 bases in between. CDR3 length equals 16 residues. The CDR3 loop reads CSATSGRRVRDTEAFF. CDR3 DNA sequence: TGCAGTGCTACCTCCGGGAGGAGGGTCCGGGACACTGAAGCTTTCTTT.

V is TRBV12-3 or TRBV12-4 and J is TRBJ1-5, with D hard to call. The ends were cut back, 1 base at V and 5 bases at J, with 3 bases in the middle. The CDR3 covers 12 residues. This CDR3 reads CASSLGYQPQHF. Here the CDR3 DNA reads TGTGCCAGCAGTTTAGGGTATCAGCCCCAGCATTTT.

The J gene is TRBJ1-1, the V gene TRBV6-5; tentatively, D is TRBD1 (5 bases). V dropped 5 bases and J dropped 4 bases, with 17 bases sitting between them. Germline-derived CDR1 and CDR2 are MNHEY and SVGAGI. This CDR3 has 15 amino acids. The CDR3 protein is CASSPGTHKGTEAFF. In DNA form, the CDR3 reads TGTGCCAGCAGTCCGGGGACGCACAAGGGCACTGAAGCTTTCTTT.

Ten or more counts support this clonotype. V usage is TRBV2 and J usage is TRBJ1-2; TRBD1 agrees at 9 bases. The CDR3 has 14 residues. Germline loops: CDR1 SNHLY, CDR2 FYNNEI. V shed 6 bases and J 4 bases; nucleotides not matched to a gene: 6. The CDR3 spells CASSGQGPTYGYTF. Written as DNA, the CDR3 is TGTGCCAGCAGCGGACAGGGGCCTACCTATGGCTACACCTTC. Complete variable domain (other parts from reference TRBV2 and TRBJ1-2): EPEVTQTPSHQVTQMGQEVILRCVPISNHLYFYWYRQILGQKVEFLVSFYNNEISEKSEIFDDQFSVERPDGSNFTLKIRSTKLEDSAMYFCASSGQGPTYGYTFGSGTRLTVV.

There are many counts of this clonotype. The chain is built from TRBV7-8 and TRBJ1-3, with D perhaps TRBD1 (5 bases). CDR1 and CDR2 (germline): SGHVS, FQNEAQ. This CDR3 has 15 residues. With 2 bases removed from V and 3 bases from J, the gap between germline ends came to 11 bases. In DNA form, the CDR3 reads TGTGCCAGCAGCTTACCTCGACAGAATGGAAACACCATATATTTT. This codes for CASSLPRQNGNTIYF. Filled out from reference TRBV7-8 and TRBJ1-3, the complete variable domain reads GAGVSQSPRYKVAKRGQDVALRCDPISGHVSLFWYQQALGQGPEFLTYFQNEAQLDKSGLPSDRFFAERPEGSVSTLKIQRTQQEDSAVYLCASSLPRQNGNTIYFGEGSWLTVV.

This clonotype came up many times. The chain links TRBV2 to TRBJ2-3; D could derive from TRBD1 or TRBD2 (5 bases each). Trimming took off 8 bases at V and 6 bases at J, with 15 bases between the two ends. Per germline, CDR1 SNHLY and CDR2 FYNNEI. CDR3 size: 13 residues. CDR3 residues: CASGTKPMDTQYF. The DNA for the CDR3 is TGTGCCAGCGGGACCAAACCTATGGATACGCAGTATTTT.

This clonotype has a count of ten or more. This sequence joins TRBV7-2 and TRBJ2-5, with D tentatively TRBD1 (6 bases). There are 14 residues in the CDR3. Trimming cost V 5 bases and J 1 base, with 11 bases left between them. Germline CDR1 is SGHTA and CDR2 is FQGNSA. CDR3 sequence: CASSLRTAQETQYF. As DNA, the CDR3 is TGTGCCAGCAGCCTTAGGACAGCCCAAGAGACCCAGTACTTC.

This sequence joins TRBV20-1 and TRBJ2-1, with D possibly matching TRBD2 (5 bases). V gave up 1 base and J gave up 0 bases, with 10 bases separating them. The CDR3 covers 15 residues. Germline CDR1 is DFQATT and CDR2 is SNEGSKA (reference sequence). The CDR3 protein is CSARAAASSYNEQFF. DNA for the CDR3: TGCAGTGCTAGAGCAGCGGCAAGCTCCTACAATGAGCAGTTCTTC.

This clonotype came up a few times. The CDR3: CASSLGVGGTSTDTQYF. CDR3 sequence (DNA): TGTGCCAGCAGCCTTGGGGTCGGGGGAACTAGCACAGATACGCAGTATTTT. The J gene is TRBJ2-3, the V gene TRBV3-1, with a tentative D call TRBD2 (6 bases). The CDR3 is 17 residues long. V dropped 4 bases and J dropped 0 bases, with 17 bases sitting between them. Germline-derived CDR1 and CDR2 are LGHDT and YNNKEL (reference sequence).

This clonotype turned up a few times. The chain recombines TRBV3-1 with TRBJ1-2; no firm D call. Per the germline V gene, CDR1 is LGHDT and CDR2 is YNNKEL (reference sequence). This CDR3 comprises 15 residues. With 1 base removed from V and 4 bases from J, the gap between germline ends came to 13 bases. This chain's CDR3 is CASSQAHRGPYGYTF. The CDR3 DNA follows: TGTGCCAGCAGCCAAGCCCACCGGGGTCCCTATGGCTACACCTTC.

The sample holds a few counts of this clonotype. The rearrangement joins TRBV6-1 to TRBJ2-4; weak D call: TRBD2 (6 bases). There are 17 residues in the CDR3. Trimming shortened V by 4 bases and J by 8 bases, and 24 bases separated the two germline ends. Germline-derived CDR1 and CDR2 are MNHNS and SASEGT. CDR3 nucleotides: TGTGCCAGCAGTGTAAGACGGGGGTCAGGGATCTGGGACATTCAGTACTTC. Protein sequence: CASSVRRGSGIWDIQYF.

V gene TRBV5-1 combines with J gene TRBJ2-6, with TRBD1 matching 7 bases. The J segment lost 2 bases and the V segment lost 4 bases, leaving 6 bases of the junction unmatched. The CDR3 spans 16 residues. Germline CDR1 SGHRS, CDR2 YFSETQ. CDR3 amino acids: CASSLTGLTGANVLTF. CDR3 DNA: TGCGCCAGCAGCCTGACAGGGTTAACTGGGGCCAACGTCCTGACTTTC.

The genes are TRBV5-4 and TRBJ1-2; no reliable D call. In germline, CDR1 is SGHNT, CDR2 YYREEE (reference sequence). The CDR3 has 14 residues. Trimming removed 1 base at V and 2 bases at J, with 9 bases between. CDR3 protein: CASSLRTRNYGYTF. In nucleotides, the CDR3 is TGTGCCAGCAGCTTGCGTACCAGGAACTATGGCTACACCTTC. The entire variable domain, with the rest obtained from reference TRBV5-4 and TRBJ1-2, is as follows: ETGVTQSPTHLIKTRGQQVTLRCSSQSGHNTVSWYQQALGQGPQFIFQYYREEENGRGNFPPRFSGLQFPNYSSELNVNALELDDSALYLCASSLRTRNYGYTFGSGTRLTVV.